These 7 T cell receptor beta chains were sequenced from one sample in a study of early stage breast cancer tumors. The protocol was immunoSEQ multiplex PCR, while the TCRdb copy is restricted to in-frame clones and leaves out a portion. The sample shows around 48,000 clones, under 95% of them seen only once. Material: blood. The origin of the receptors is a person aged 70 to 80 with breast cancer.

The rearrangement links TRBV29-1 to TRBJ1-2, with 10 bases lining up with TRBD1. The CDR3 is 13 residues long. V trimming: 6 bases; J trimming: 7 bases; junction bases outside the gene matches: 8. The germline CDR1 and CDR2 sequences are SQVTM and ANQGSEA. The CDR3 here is CSVTPGQGTGYTF. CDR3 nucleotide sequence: TGCAGCGTCACACCGGGACAGGGGACTGGCTACACCTTC. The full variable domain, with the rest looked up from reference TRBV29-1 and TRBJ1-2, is SAVISQKPSRDICQRGTSLTIQCQVDSQVTMMFWYRQQPGQSLTLIATANQGSEATYESGFVIDKFPISRPNLTFSTLTVSNMSPEDSSIYLCSVTPGQGTGYTFGSGTRLTVV.

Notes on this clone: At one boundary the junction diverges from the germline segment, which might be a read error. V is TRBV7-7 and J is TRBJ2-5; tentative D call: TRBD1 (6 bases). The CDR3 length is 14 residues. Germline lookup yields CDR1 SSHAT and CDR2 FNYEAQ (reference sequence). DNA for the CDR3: TGTGCTAGCAGCGCAGGACAGCTCCAAGAGACCCAGTACTTC. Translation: CASSAGQLQETQYF.

The CDR3 loop reads CASNSPRTGKETQYF. The DNA for the CDR3 is TGTGCCAGCAATTCCCCGAGGACAGGGAAAGAGACCCAGTACTTC. V gene TRBV6-5 combines with J gene TRBJ2-5, with 8 nucleotides matching TRBD1. This CDR3 is built from 15 residues. V shed 7 bases and J 3 bases; nucleotides not matched to a gene: 10. Per germline, CDR1 MNHEY and CDR2 SVGAGI.

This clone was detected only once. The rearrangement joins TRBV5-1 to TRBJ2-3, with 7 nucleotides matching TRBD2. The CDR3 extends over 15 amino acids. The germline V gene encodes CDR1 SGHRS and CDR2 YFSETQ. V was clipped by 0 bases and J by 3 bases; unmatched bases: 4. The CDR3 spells CASSLDGGGTDTQYF. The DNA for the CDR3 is TGCGCCAGCAGCTTGGATGGGGGAGGGACAGATACGCAGTATTTT.

The DNA for the CDR3 is TGCGCCAGCAGTCCAGACAACCAAGAGACCCAGTACTTC. Its protein product is CASSPDNQETQYF. V and J are TRBV10-2 and TRBJ2-5; D gene uncertain. V was pared by 5 bases and J by 0 bases, with 7 bases between. The CDR3 covers 13 residues. Germline V gene lookup returns CDR1 WSHSY and CDR2 SAAADI.

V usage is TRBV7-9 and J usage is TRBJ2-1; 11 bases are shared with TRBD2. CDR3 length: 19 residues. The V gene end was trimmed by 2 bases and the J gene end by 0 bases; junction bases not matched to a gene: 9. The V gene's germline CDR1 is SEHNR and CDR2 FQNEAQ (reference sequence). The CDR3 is CASSLQGSGRADSYNEQFF. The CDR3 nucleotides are TGTGCCAGCAGCTTACAAGGTAGCGGGAGGGCCGACTCCTACAATGAGCAGTTCTTC.

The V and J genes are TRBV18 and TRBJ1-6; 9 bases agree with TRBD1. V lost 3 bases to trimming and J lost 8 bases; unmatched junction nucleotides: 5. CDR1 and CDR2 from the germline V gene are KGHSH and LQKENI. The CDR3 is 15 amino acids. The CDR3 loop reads CASSPVDRGDSPLHF. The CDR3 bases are TGTGCCAGCTCACCCGTGGACAGGGGCGATTCACCCCTCCACTTT.